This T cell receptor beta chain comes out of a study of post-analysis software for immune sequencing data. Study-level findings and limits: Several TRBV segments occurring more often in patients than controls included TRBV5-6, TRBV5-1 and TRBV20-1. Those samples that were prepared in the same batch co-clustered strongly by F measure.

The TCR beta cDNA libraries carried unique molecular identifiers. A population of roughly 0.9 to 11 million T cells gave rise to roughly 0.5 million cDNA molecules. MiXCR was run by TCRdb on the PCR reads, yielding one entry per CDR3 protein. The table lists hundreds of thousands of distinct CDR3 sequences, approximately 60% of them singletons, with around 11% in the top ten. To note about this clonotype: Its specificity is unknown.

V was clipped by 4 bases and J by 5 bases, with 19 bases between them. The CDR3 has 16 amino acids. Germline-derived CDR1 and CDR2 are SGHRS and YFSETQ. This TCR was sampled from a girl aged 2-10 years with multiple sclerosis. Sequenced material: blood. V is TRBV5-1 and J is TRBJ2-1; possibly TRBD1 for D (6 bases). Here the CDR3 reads CASSRDMYEKHNEQFF. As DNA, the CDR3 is TGCGCCAGCAGCCGGGACATGTACGAAAAACACAATGAGCAGTTCTTC.